This entry lists 10 T cell receptor beta chains sequenced from one sample in a study of tumor and adjacent non-tumor tissue in lung cancer (dated by TCRdb to the late 2010s). RNA was isolated from bulk unsorted tissue, and RNA quality was assessed with a NanoDrop ND-1000 and an Agilent 2100. The normal lung samples consisted of distant non-tumor tissue collected more than 3 cm from the tumor edge. Preparation of the library involved multiplex PCR. TCRdb shows the sequencer as Illumina HiSeq 2500. TCRbeta libraries were constructed through three rounds of nested PCR with primers (Table S4) according to protocols adapted from ARM-PCR. TCRdb handled the public reads itself, with Q25 trimming in fastp and clone calling in MiXCR, and kept productive beta chains. A single entry per CDR3 protein holds the most common genes and DNA from its merged rows. In this sample the table shows about 110,000 distinct CDR3 sequences, about 65% of which occur a single time. Over 15% of the sample belongs to the ten largest clones.

The sample was distant non-tumor lung tissue. These receptors were collected from a man aged 60 to 75 with non-small cell lung cancer.

The table lists this clonotype with many counts. The chain joins TRBV5-1 to TRBJ1-2, with 9 bases fitting TRBD1. The germline CDR1 and CDR2 sequences are SGHRS and YFSETQ. The junction had 5 bases not matched to a gene; V was cut back by 4 bases and J by 4 bases. This CDR3 contains 14 residues. CDR3 bases: TGCGCCAGCAGCCGGGACAGGGTGGCCTATGGCTACACCTTC. As protein: CASSRDRVAYGYTF.

Comments on this clonotype: A single base separates this from a much larger clone, so it may be a read error. V usage is TRBV20-1 and J usage is TRBJ2-7; possible D gene TRBD2, 5 bases. The CDR3 has 13 amino acids. Per germline, CDR1 DFQATT and CDR2 SNEGSKA (reference sequence). The CDR3 DNA sequence: TGCAATGCTATCCGAACTAGCTCCTACGAGCAGTACTTC. Its translation is CNAIRTSSYEQYF.

For this clonotype: At one end the junction does not follow the germline gene, possibly because of a read error. V and J are TRBV5-6 and TRBJ2-7; D possibly corresponds to TRBD2 (5 bases). Germline CDR1 and CDR2: SGHDT and YYEEEE. The CDR3 totals 16 residues. CDR3 protein: CASSRSPRTGSYEQYF. Here the CDR3 DNA reads TGCGCCAGCAGCCGGAGCCCACGGACGGGGAGCTACGAGCAGTACTTC.

As concerns this clonotype: The missing conserved phenylalanine or tryptophan at the end of this CDR3 makes a read error likely. V is TRBV4-2 and J is TRBJ1-2; 8 bases fit TRBD1. Germline V gene lookup returns CDR1 LGHNA and CDR2 YNFKEQ. The CDR3 runs to 13 residues. As DNA, the CDR3 is TGTACCAGCAGCCCAGACAGGGGATTTGGTTACACCTTA. Translated: CTSSPDRGFGYTL.

The V call is TRBV12-3 or TRBV12-4, the J call TRBJ1-2; D call uncertain. V was clipped by 10 bases and J by 6 bases, with 18 bases between them. The CDR3 totals 13 residues. The CDR3 is CANTLSLHDGYTF. CDR3 sequence (DNA): TGTGCCAACACCCTTAGCCTGCATGATGGCTACACCTTC.

This clonotype was counted many times. This chain connects TRBV20-1 to TRBJ1-2; 9 nucleotides match TRBD1. The CDR3 has 12 amino acids. The V and J ends lost 5 bases and 6 bases, in that order; junction bases with no gene match: 4. Germline V gene lookup returns CDR1 DFQATT and CDR2 SNEGSKA (reference sequence). The CDR3 here is CSAEQGANGYTF. The CDR3 coding sequence is TGCAGTGCTGAACAGGGGGCTAATGGCTACACCTTC.

Comment on this clonotype: Compared with germline, one end of the junction differs, possibly owing to a read error. CDR3 residues: CASSLLDSMETQCF. In DNA form, the CDR3 reads TGTGCCAGCAGTCTGCTGGATAGCATGGAGACCCAGTGTTTC. V and J are TRBV12-3 or TRBV12-4 and TRBJ2-5; D is unresolved. The CDR3 runs 14 residues.

On this clonotype itself: This CDR3 fails to terminate in the conserved phenylalanine or tryptophan, so it likely reflects a read error. The chain combines TRBV11-3 with TRBJ2-2, with D unresolved. CDR1 and CDR2 (germline): SGHNT, YENEEA. The CDR3 has 14 residues. The CDR3 DNA follows: TGTGCCATCAGCCCCGAGGAGCCCACCGGGGAGCTGTTTTAT. Its translation is CAISPEEPTGELFY.

This clonotype was counted at least ten times. In DNA, the CDR3 is TGCGCCAGCAGCTCAGACTACAATGAGCAGTTCTTC. This encodes CASSSDYNEQFF. The chain is built from TRBV4-3 and TRBJ2-1, with unresolved D. The CDR3 runs 12 residues. CDR1 is LGHNA and CDR2 is YSLEER in the germline V gene. V was cut by 5 bases and J by 3 bases, with 5 bases left in between.

This clonotype was seen ten or more times. This chain joins TRBV4-2 and TRBJ2-2; 10 nucleotides match TRBD2. Losses at the gene ends were 1 base for V and 7 bases for J; bases not matched to a gene: 15. Germline CDR1 reads LGHNA; CDR2 reads YNFKEQ. CDR3 size: 19 residues. CDR3 DNA sequence: TGTGCCAGCAGCCAAGGAGCGCTAGCGGGAGAAGGGTTGGTCGGGGAGCTGTTTTTT. Protein product: CASSQGALAGEGLVGELFF.